The 19 T cell receptor beta chains below all came from one sample that was sequenced in a study of cytomegalovirus exposure and HLA in healthy donors. PCR was performed using 60 Vbeta and 13 Jbeta primers. Repertoires were generated with immunoSEQ multiplex PCR, while TCRdb's copy carries only in-frame clones and drops some. Of more than 85,000 clones in the sample, over 60% are singletons; the top ten hold over 4%. Sequenced material: PBMCs. All receptors derive from a female donor in good health and CMV-seropositive.

V is TRBV19 and J is TRBJ2-3, with D tentatively TRBD2 (6 bases). The CDR3 is 15 residues long. Germline CDR1 and CDR2: LNHDA and SQIVND (reference sequence). The V end lost 7 bases, the J end lost 0 bases, and 14 bases lay between the germline ends. Written as DNA, the CDR3 is TGTGCCAGTACCGCCGCTAGCGCTAGCACAGATACGCAGTATTTT. This sequence encodes CASTAASASTDTQYF.

The rearrangement uses TRBV9 and TRBJ2-7, with no clear D. CDR1 and CDR2 from the germline V gene are SGDLS and YYNGEE. V lost 0 bases to trimming and J lost 2 bases, with 6 bases between them. CDR3 length equals 13 residues. Here the CDR3 DNA reads TGTGCCAGCAGCGTAGCGCCTACCTACGAGCAGTACTTC. Its translation: CASSVAPTYEQYF.

This sequence joins TRBV19 and TRBJ2-2; TRBD1 aligns across 8 bases. The germline V gene has CDR1 LNHDA and CDR2 SQIVND (reference sequence). CDR3 size: 15 residues. V shed 4 bases, J shed 6 bases, and the junction held 7 bases outside the gene matches. The CDR3 DNA reads as TGTGCCAGTAGTAAGCTAAGGACAGGGTCCGGGGAGCTGTTTTTT. Protein sequence: CASSKLRTGSGELFF.

V and J are TRBV18 and TRBJ2-7; TRBD1 aligns across 11 bases. The CDR3 extends over 15 amino acids. V dropped 6 bases and J dropped 1; count of bases not matched to a gene: 5. Germline V gene lookup returns CDR1 KGHSH and CDR2 LQKENI. The CDR3 nucleotides are TGTGCCAGCTCCTACGGGACAGGGGGATCCTACGAGCAGTACTTC. Its translation is CASSYGTGGSYEQYF.

The rearrangement links TRBV5-1 to TRBJ2-7, with 11 bases matching TRBD1. Per germline, CDR1 SGHRS and CDR2 YFSETQ. The CDR3 length is 18 residues. After removal of 4 bases from V and 0 bases from J, the junction contained 12 bases not matched to a gene. This chain's CDR3 is CASSTGQGAISSSYEQYF. The CDR3 DNA reads TGCGCCAGCAGCACCGGACAGGGGGCCATATCATCCTCCTACGAGCAGTACTTC. Combining the CDR3 with reference TRBV5-1 and TRBJ2-7 gives the whole variable domain KAGVTQTPRYLIKTRGQQVTLSCSPISGHRSVSWYQQTPGQGLQFLFEYFSETQRNKGNFPGRFSGRQFSNSRSEMNVSTLELGDSALYLCASSTGQGAISSSYEQYFGPGTRLTVT.

The V gene is TRBV6-1, the J gene TRBJ2-3; 11 nucleotides agree with TRBD2. Trimming took 4 bases from V and 8 from J; bases not matched to a gene: 11. Germline V CDR1 and CDR2: MNHNS, SASEGT. This CDR3 comprises 16 residues. The CDR3 region is CASSGVAGGPPGTQYF. Written as DNA, the CDR3 is TGTGCCAGCAGTGGGGTAGCGGGAGGGCCCCCGGGTACGCAGTATTTT.

This clone was detected only a few times. The chain couples TRBV9 to TRBJ1-2; D is undetermined. The germline V and J ends were trimmed by 0 bases and 4 bases, with 7 bases remaining between them. There are 13 residues in the CDR3. Looked up from germline, CDR1 is SGDLS and CDR2 is YYNGEE. The CDR3 spells CASSVVTGYGYTF. DNA for the CDR3: TGTGCCAGCAGCGTAGTGACGGGCTATGGCTACACCTTC.

This chain links TRBV25-1 with TRBJ2-7; 11 bases align to TRBD2. Trimming took 6 bases from V and 3 from J; bases not matched to a gene: 1. This CDR3 spans 13 amino acids. From germline, CDR1 is MGHDK and CDR2 SYGVNS. Written as DNA, the CDR3 is TGTGCCAGCAGAGGACTAGCGGGCTACGAGCAGTACTTC. Its translation is CASRGLAGYEQYF.

The chain has TRBV7-9 and TRBJ1-5, with no clear D. Trimming cost V 2 bases and J 7 bases, with 6 bases left between them. Germline values: CDR1 SEHNR, CDR2 FQNEAQ (reference sequence). The CDR3 contains 12 residues. CDR3 bases: TGTGCCAGCAGCTTACCCGGGCAGCCCCAGCATTTT. This gives the protein CASSLPGQPQHF.

This clone was observed once. The chain is built from TRBV18 and TRBJ2-7, with 9 bases aligning to TRBD1. Germline V gene data show CDR1 as KGHSH and CDR2 as LQKENI. The V segment lost 2 bases and the J segment 4 bases; nucleotides outside the gene matches: 6. CDR3 size: 15 residues. CDR3 region: CASSPIGQGPYEQYF. In nucleotides, the CDR3 is TGTGCCAGCTCACCAATCGGACAGGGGCCATACGAGCAGTACTTC.

V and J are TRBV7-6 and TRBJ2-1, with a weak D call TRBD2 (6 bases). Trimming removed 5 bases from V and 2 bases from J, with 19 bases in between. The CDR3 consists of 17 residues. The germline V gene encodes CDR1 SGHVS and CDR2 FNYEAQ. This CDR3 is CASSPQTGTATYNEQFF. The CDR3, as DNA: TGTGCCAGCAGCCCCCAAACCGGGACTGCAACCTACAATGAGCAGTTCTTC.

The gene calls are TRBV19 and TRBJ2-3; possibly TRBD1 for D (5 bases). The CDR3 loop spans 14 amino acids. The V gene lost 6 bases and the J gene lost 2 bases, with 12 bases spanning the gap. Germline assignment: CDR1 LNHDA and CDR2 SQIVND (reference sequence). Written as DNA, the CDR3 is TGTGCCAGTAGCTTCGGACAACACACAGATACGCAGTATTTT. It is translated as CASSFGQHTDTQYF.

The rearrangement uses TRBV4-2 and TRBJ1-6, with D uncertain. Germline V gene data show CDR1 as LGHNA and CDR2 as YNFKEQ. This CDR3 spans 12 amino acids. V dropped 0 bases and J dropped 9 bases, with 3 bases sitting between them. The CDR3 loop is CASSQDSSPLHF. CDR3 bases: TGTGCCAGCAGCCAAGACAGTTCACCCCTCCACTTT.

The chain links TRBV21-1 to TRBJ2-7; TRBD2, the D gene given by the table, was not confirmed from the DNA. TRBV21-1 is reported as a pseudogene. The CDR3 spans 12 residues. The CDR3, as DNA: TGTGCCGGCCGGGTCCATGGAGGGGAGCAGTACTTC. Amino acids: CAGRVHGGEQYF.

This clone has a handful of counts. The chain is built from TRBV20-1 and TRBJ1-1; no clear D. The CDR3 runs to 11 residues. The V end lost 6 bases, the J end lost 7 bases, and 12 bases lay between the germline ends. CDR1 is DFQATT and CDR2 is SNEGSKA in the germline V gene (reference sequence). CDR3 sequence (DNA): TGCAGTGCCACTAAAACATATGAAGCTTTCTTT. It translates to CSATKTYEAFF.

The chain joins TRBV6-6 to TRBJ1-1; 7 nucleotides align to TRBD1. Trimming took 6 bases from V and 1 from J; bases not matched to a gene: 11. The length of the CDR3 is 16 residues. CDR1 and CDR2 from the germline V gene are MNHNY and SVGAGI (reference sequence). The CDR3 DNA sequence: TGTGCCAGCAGCTTCCGACAGGGACGGGCGAACACTGAAGCTTTCTTT. It translates to CASSFRQGRANTEAFF.

This clone was seen once. The chain combines TRBV29-1 with TRBJ1-4; D is unresolved. The length of the CDR3 is 11 residues. The germline CDR1 and CDR2 sequences are SQVTM and ANQGSEA. Between the trimmed V and J ends, which lost 4 bases and 8 bases, there was a span of 8 bases. The CDR3 coding sequence is TGCAGCGTTGCCGACGGGGAAAAACTGTTTTTT. Amino acid sequence: CSVADGEKLFF.

The chain links TRBV7-6 to TRBJ2-7; no firm D call. The CDR3 loop spans 10 amino acids. V was pared by 11 bases and J by 3 bases, with 8 bases between. CDR1 SGHVS and CDR2 FNYEAQ come from the germline V gene. The CDR3 coding sequence is TGTGCCCCGCGAATCTACGAGCAGTACTTC. Protein product: CAPRIYEQYF.

This chain uses TRBV5-1 with TRBJ1-4, with 7 nucleotides matching TRBD1. V lost 3 bases, J lost 5 bases, and 4 bases stayed unmatched. CDR1 and CDR2 (germline): SGHRS, YFSETQ. The CDR3 runs 14 residues. As DNA, the CDR3 is TGCGCCAGCAGCTCGGGACAGACAAATGAAAAACTGTTTTTT. Translated: CASSSGQTNEKLFF.